These 11 T cell receptor beta chains came from one sample sequenced in a study of T cells in Graves' hyperthyroidism and ophthalmopathy. Template material for amplifying TCR beta CDR3 regions consisted of RNA transcripts. First-round RT-PCR with HTBI primers amplified the TCR CDR3 region. TCRdb passed the multiplex PCR reads through MiXCR, listing each CDR3 protein once. In the table there are 530,000 or so distinct CDR3 sequences, roughly a quarter of which are singletons. Source material: blood. The receptor source for this set is a woman in her twenties or thirties with Graves' ophthalmopathy.

V is TRBV30 and J is TRBJ2-7; the D gene is possibly TRBD1 (6 bases). Germline V gene sequence: CDR1 GTSNPN, CDR2 SVGIG (reference sequence). Trimming took 1 base from V and 5 from J, leaving 12 bases between them. CDR3 size: 13 residues. The CDR3 reads CAWSGGPGDEQYF. The CDR3 region has the DNA TGTGCCTGGAGTGGGGGGCCCGGGGACGAGCAGTACTTC.

This clonotype was seen ten or more times. CDR3 DNA sequence: TGTGCCAGCAGTTTATCACGGGGCTTCTACGAGCAGTACTTC. It is translated as CASSLSRGFYEQYF. The chain links TRBV27 to TRBJ2-7, with D perhaps matching TRBD1 or TRBD2 (5 bases each). The CDR3 runs 14 residues. The germline gives CDR1 MNHEY, CDR2 SMNVEV (reference sequence). Trimming removed 0 bases from V and 3 bases from J, with 9 bases in between.

In this sample, this clonotype turned up many times. V and J are TRBV6-5 and TRBJ2-7, with D possibly TRBD2 on 5 matching bases. CDR1 and CDR2 (germline): MNHEY, SVGAGI. The ends were cut back, 7 bases at V and 1 base at J, with 11 bases in the middle. This CDR3 is 13 amino acids long. The CDR3 sequence is CASKSGPSYEQYF. In DNA form, the CDR3 reads TGTGCCAGCAAAAGCGGACCTTCCTACGAGCAGTACTTC.

This chain links TRBV19 with TRBJ2-5; D might be TRBD1 (5 bases). Trimming left V 3 bases short and J 2 bases short, with 13 bases between. The CDR3 sequence is 15 residues long. Germline V gene sequence: CDR1 LNHDA, CDR2 SQIVND (reference sequence). The CDR3 is CASSMQGRGQETQYF. As DNA, the CDR3 is TGTGCCAGTAGTATGCAGGGTAGGGGACAAGAGACCCAGTACTTC.

This clonotype has ten or more counts. J is TRBJ2-7 and V is TRBV6-1; a possible D gene is TRBD1 (6 bases). V was clipped by 9 bases and J by 0 bases, with 9 bases between them. The CDR3 covers 12 residues. Germline lookup yields CDR1 MNHNS and CDR2 SASEGT. CDR3 DNA sequence: TGTGCCAGTGGGGGCGGCTCCTACGAGCAGTACTTC. Its protein product is CASGGGSYEQYF.

In this sample, this clonotype turned up a few times. The CDR3 region has the DNA TGTGCCAGCAGTTTATCGGGGTTGGTCAAAAACATTCAGTACTTC. As protein: CASSLSGLVKNIQYF. The chain couples TRBV28 to TRBJ2-4; perhaps TRBD2 as D (5 bases). This CDR3 region has 15 residues. CDR1 and CDR2 (germline): MDHEN, SYDVKM. Trimming pared 1 base from V and 3 bases from J, leaving 10 bases between. Using reference TRBV28 and TRBJ2-4 for the parts outside the CDR3, the full variable domain is DVKVTQSSRYLVKRTGEKVFLECVQDMDHENMFWYRQDPGLGLRLIYFSYDVKMKEKGDIPEGYSVSREKKERFSLILESASTNQTSMYLCASSLSGLVKNIQYFGAGTRLSVL.

This clonotype came up many times. This chain uses TRBV18 with TRBJ1-1; D is undetermined. The length of the CDR3 is 15 residues. Trimming shortened V by 4 bases and J by 3 bases, and 15 bases separated the two germline ends. Germline values: CDR1 KGHSH, CDR2 LQKENI. CDR3 region: CASSRFKALDTEAFF. The CDR3 DNA is TGTGCCAGCTCACGGTTTAAGGCTTTGGACACTGAAGCTTTCTTT.

The rearrangement joins TRBV30 to TRBJ1-1, with D hard to call. V shed 1 base and J shed 0 bases, with 12 bases lying between them. The CDR3 length is 15 residues. CDR1 and CDR2 from the germline V gene are GTSNPN and SVGIG (reference sequence). CDR3 DNA: TGTGCCTGGAGTGAAGGCACCACCTTGAACACTGAAGCTTTCTTT. Its translation: CAWSEGTTLNTEAFF.

This clonotype came up many times. At one end the junction does not follow the germline gene, possibly because of a read error. The V and J genes are TRBV20-1 and TRBJ2-5, with 9 bases lining up with TRBD2. The germline CDR1 and CDR2 sequences are DFQATT and SNEGSKA (reference sequence). The CDR3 length is 13 residues. This CDR3 reads CSASSGGQGTQYF. In DNA, the CDR3 is TGCAGTGCCAGTAGCGGGGGCCAAGGGACCCAGTACTTC.

As concerns this clonotype: This CDR3 is missing its conserved last phenylalanine or tryptophan, likely due to a read error. This chain links TRBV2 with TRBJ1-1; D is unclear. Germline V gene lookup returns CDR1 SNHLY and CDR2 FYNNEI. V was shortened by 7 bases and J by 1 base, with 13 bases between the two germline ends. This CDR3 region has 14 residues. CDR3 amino acids: CASKTESGNTEAFV. CDR3 in DNA: TGTGCCAGCAAGACCGAATCAGGGAACACTGAAGCTTTCGTT.

This clonotype was detected only once. J is TRBJ2-5 and V is TRBV6-1; 10 bases match TRBD1. The CDR3 sequence is 14 residues long. Germline V lookup: CDR1 MNHNS, CDR2 SASEGT. Unmatched junction bases numbered 5, after V lost 6 bases and J lost 4 bases. For the CDR3, the DNA is TGTGCCAGCAGAGGACAGGGGGGGCGAGAGACCCAGTACTTC. Amino acid sequence: CASRGQGGRETQYF.